One T cell receptor beta chain is described in this entry. Antigen specificity is unknown. Amplified TCR beta CDR3 regions came from RNA transcripts. When the TCR CDR3 underwent first-round RT-PCR, the HTBI primer set was used. One entry per CDR3 protein, called by TCRdb with MiXCR from the multiplex PCR reads. Among approximately 510,000 distinct CDR3 sequences, 46% were seen once, and the ten largest hold about two fifths. These data belong to a study of T cells in Graves' hyperthyroidism and ophthalmopathy. Whole-study results and caveats: Stable hyperthyroidism and ophthalmopathy were separated using 13 V-J signatures. Blood also contained most expanded thyroid clonotypes above 0.001.

The sequenced sample consisted of peripheral blood or thyroid tissue (not recorded which). The TCR originated in an adult woman with Graves' disease, either hyperthyroidism or ophthalmopathy (not recorded which).

The CDR3 sequence is CASSAGRHYEQYF. For the CDR3, the DNA is TGTGCCAGTAGTGCGGGACGGCACTACGAGCAGTACTTC. The chain has TRBV19 and TRBJ2-7; D is perhaps TRBD2 (6 bases). V was cut by 5 bases and J by 3 bases, with 11 bases left in between. Germline V gene lookup returns CDR1 LNHDA and CDR2 SQIVND (reference sequence). The CDR3 has 13 amino acids. The full variable domain, with the rest looked up from reference TRBV19 and TRBJ2-7, is DGGITQSPKYLFRKEGQNVTLSCEQNLNHDAMYWYRQDPGQGLRLIYYSQIVNDFQKGDIAEGYSVSREKKESFPLTVTSAQKNPTAFYLCASSAGRHYEQYFGPGTRLTVT.